These 25 T cell receptor beta chains share one sample of origin, sequenced in a study of type 1 regulatory T cells. Their antigens remain unidentified. TCRdb redid the calling of the reads with MiXCR, one entry per CDR3 protein. The data contain about 60,000 distinct CDR3 sequences, approximately 60% of them singletons. The sequencing input was cultured non-Tr1 T cells, either the whole culture or a sorted T cell fraction (not recorded which). Source of these receptors: a human donor in good health.

This chain connects TRBV20-1 to TRBJ2-1; TRBD2 might be the D (6 bases). This CDR3 region has 15 residues. The ends were cut back, 5 bases at V and 8 bases at J, with 22 bases in the middle. Germline V gene lookup returns CDR1 DFQATT and CDR2 SNEGSKA (reference sequence). DNA of the CDR3: TGCAGTGCTCTCCCTAAGGGACTGGGTTTTGATGAGCAGTTCTTC. Its translation: CSALPKGLGFDEQFF.

This chain joins TRBV2 and TRBJ2-2, with D possibly TRBD2 on 5 matching bases. The CDR3 totals 16 residues. V lost 4 bases, J lost 2 bases, and 14 bases lay in between. Germline loops: CDR1 SNHLY, CDR2 FYNNEI. DNA of the CDR3: TGTGCCAGCAGTGTAGAGGGTCTGGAAAACACCGGGGAGCTGTTTTTT. Translation: CASSVEGLENTGELFF.

This chain links TRBV4-1 with TRBJ2-5, with a weak D call TRBD2 (6 bases). CDR1 is MGHRA, CDR2 YSYEKL, per germline. The CDR3 loop spans 14 amino acids. V was cut by 4 bases and J by 5 bases, with 14 bases left in between. The DNA for the CDR3 is TGCGCCAGCAGCCCCATAGGGAGGCGGGAGACCCAGTACTTC. Protein: CASSPIGRRETQYF.

The rearrangement uses TRBV18 and TRBJ1-2; D remains unclear. Trimming shortened V by 1 base and J by 10 bases, and 16 bases separated the two germline ends. The germline V gene encodes CDR1 KGHSH and CDR2 LQKENI. This CDR3 spans 14 amino acids. The CDR3 bases are TGTGCCAGCTCACCACGAATAGACGAACCAGACTACACCTTC. It encodes CASSPRIDEPDYTF. The full variable domain, with the rest looked up from reference TRBV18 and TRBJ1-2, is NAGVMQNPRHLVRRRGQEARLRCSPMKGHSHVYWYRQLPEEGLKFMVYLQKENIIDESGMPKERFSAEFPKEGPSILRIQQVVRGDSAAYFCASSPRIDEPDYTFGSGTRLTVV.

By share of the sample, this clonotype is medium-sized. The DNA of the CDR3 is TGCAGCGTTGGGCAGGCCCCCGGGGAGCTGTTTTTT. As protein: CSVGQAPGELFF. The V gene is TRBV29-1, the J gene TRBJ2-2, with D unclear. The V gene lost 4 bases and the J gene lost 6 bases, with 9 bases spanning the gap. This CDR3 contains 12 residues. Germline assignment: CDR1 SQVTM and CDR2 ANQGSEA.

The chain is built from TRBV7-9 and TRBJ2-7; D tentatively fits TRBD1 or TRBD2 (5 bases each). This CDR3 comprises 15 residues. The V end was cut by 8 bases, the J end by 1 base, with 18 bases between. Germline CDR1 SEHNR, CDR2 FQNEAQ (reference sequence). The CDR3 spells CASSGLRGASYEQYF. The CDR3 bases are TGTGCCAGCTCGGGCCTGAGAGGGGCGTCCTACGAGCAGTACTTC.

The chain carries TRBV12-3 or TRBV12-4 and TRBJ2-1; D could derive from TRBD1 or TRBD2 (5 bases each). V was trimmed by 5 bases and J by 7 bases, leaving 12 bases between them. This CDR3 comprises 13 residues. CDR3 DNA sequence: TGTGCCAGCAGTAGGGGCTGGGGGAATGAGCAGTTCTTC. It codes for CASSRGWGNEQFF.

The V and J genes are TRBV5-5 and TRBJ2-7; D possibly uses TRBD1 or TRBD2 (5 bases each). The CDR3 runs 16 residues. Germline CDR1 SGHKS, CDR2 YYEKEE (reference sequence). With 0 bases removed from V and 5 bases from J, the gap between germline ends came to 18 bases. CDR3 protein: CASSLALEGMKDEQYF. As DNA, the CDR3 is TGTGCCAGCAGCTTGGCCCTTGAGGGGATGAAGGACGAGCAGTACTTC.

The J gene is TRBJ2-7, the V gene TRBV20-1, with 9 positions matching TRBD2. The CDR3 is made up of 15 amino acids. Per germline, CDR1 DFQATT and CDR2 SNEGSKA (reference sequence). After removal of 1 base from V and 3 bases from J, the junction contained 7 bases not matched to a gene. This CDR3 is CSARAASGTGYEQYF. DNA for the CDR3: TGCAGTGCTAGAGCCGCTAGCGGGACCGGCTACGAGCAGTACTTC.

The CDR3 bases are TGCAGTGCTACGGACAGGGTGTCGGCTGAAGCTTTCTTT. Protein product: CSATDRVSAEAFF. The chain is built from TRBV20-1 and TRBJ1-1, with 8 bases fitting TRBD1. The CDR3 extends over 13 amino acids. In germline, CDR1 is DFQATT, CDR2 SNEGSKA (reference sequence). Germline trimming cut 4 bases from V and 6 bases from J; bases unmatched to any gene: 7.

This clonotype occurred a few times. The V and J genes are TRBV11-2 and TRBJ2-7; 12 bases are shared with TRBD1. V shed 1 base and J 6 bases; nucleotides not matched to a gene: 13. The CDR3 sequence is 18 residues long. Per the germline V gene, CDR1 is SGHAT and CDR2 is FQNNGV. CDR3 nucleotides: TGTGCCAGCAGCTTAGTGCGGGACAGGGGGCGCCGAGATGGCGAGCAGTACTTC. Encoded protein: CASSLVRDRGRRDGEQYF.

V usage is TRBV5-5 and J usage is TRBJ2-7; 8 bases agree with TRBD1. Germline V gene lookup returns CDR1 SGHKS and CDR2 YYEKEE (reference sequence). The CDR3 length is 14 residues. V shed 2 bases and J 6 bases; nucleotides not matched to a gene: 7. CDR3: CASSFGTGPSEQYF. CDR3 DNA sequence: TGTGCCAGCAGCTTCGGGACAGGTCCATCCGAGCAGTACTTC.

The V gene is TRBV19, the J gene TRBJ1-6; tentatively, D is TRBD1 (6 bases). Trimming removed 4 bases from V and 7 bases from J, with 17 bases in between. CDR1 is LNHDA and CDR2 is SQIVND in the germline V gene (reference sequence). The CDR3 has 16 residues. This chain's CDR3 is CASSSRRQVENSPLHF. CDR3 sequence (DNA): TGTGCCAGTAGTAGCCGAAGACAGGTTGAGAATTCACCCCTCCACTTT.

A remark on this clonotype: Here the CDR3 omits its conserved ending phenylalanine or tryptophan, so a read error is the likely source. This chain links TRBV7-2 with TRBJ2-7; no clear D gene. The CDR3 is 14 amino acids. Trimming cost V 2 bases and J 0 bases, with 8 bases left between them. Germline V gene lookup returns CDR1 SGHTA and CDR2 FQGNSA. The CDR3 reads CASSLMRLSYEQYS. CDR3 coding DNA: TGTGCCAGCAGCTTAATGCGACTCTCCTACGAGCAGTACTCC.

The gene calls are TRBV5-1 and TRBJ1-2; weak D call: TRBD1 (6 bases). The CDR3 has 14 amino acids. Germline V CDR1 and CDR2: SGHRS, YFSETQ. V was clipped by 7 bases and J by 4 bases, with 17 bases between them. The CDR3 bases are TGCGCCAGCTCGCCCCCAGGGGCGGGCTATGGCTACACCTTC. Translation gives CASSPPGAGYGYTF.

This clonotype was found a few times. V usage is TRBV6-5 and J usage is TRBJ1-6, with D possibly matching TRBD1 (5 bases). CDR1 and CDR2 from the germline V gene are MNHEY and SVGAGI. Trimming removed 2 bases from V and 10 bases from J, with 15 bases in between. CDR3 length: 15 residues. DNA of the CDR3: TGTGCCAGCAGTTACGGCAGGGCGGAGGGATCACCCCTCCACTTT. It encodes CASSYGRAEGSPLHF.

This clonotype was seen more than once but under ten times. The chain carries TRBV24-1 and TRBJ2-6; D might be TRBD1 (5 bases). V was clipped by 5 bases and J by 4 bases, with 11 bases between them. In germline, CDR1 is KGHDR, CDR2 SFDVKD. The CDR3 has 15 residues. The CDR3 spells CATSAGFAGANVLTF. The CDR3 DNA sequence: TGTGCCACCAGTGCAGGGTTCGCCGGGGCCAACGTCCTGACTTTC.

The genes are TRBV12-3 or TRBV12-4 and TRBJ1-3; 7 bases match TRBD1. Germline trimming cut 7 bases from V and 0 bases from J; bases unmatched to any gene: 6. The CDR3 is made up of 15 amino acids. Written as DNA, the CDR3 is TGTGCCAGCACCGACAGGGTAAACTCTGGAAACACCATATATTTT. Translating it yields CASTDRVNSGNTIYF.

V usage is TRBV5-1 and J usage is TRBJ2-3; a weak D match, TRBD1 (6 bases). The CDR3 loop spans 15 amino acids. V was trimmed by 1 base and J by 3 bases, leaving 12 bases between them. CDR1 and CDR2 (germline): SGHRS, YFSETQ. The CDR3 nucleotides are TGCGCCAGCAGCTTGAGACAGGTCGGGACAGATACGCAGTATTTT. This encodes CASSLRQVGTDTQYF.

In its sample, this clonotype was seen a few times. The chain links TRBV10-3 to TRBJ1-3; TRBD1 agrees at 7 bases. The CDR3 has 13 residues. The germline gives CDR1 ENHRY, CDR2 SYGVKD. Unmatched junction bases numbered 4, after V lost 7 bases and J lost 4 bases. The CDR3 nucleotides read TGTGCCATCACACAGGGGAACGGAAACACCATATATTTT. It is translated as CAITQGNGNTIYF.

This clonotype was counted once. The CDR3 protein is CSAILQYGYTF. The CDR3 nucleotides read TGCAGTGCTATCCTCCAGTATGGCTACACCTTC. The chain couples TRBV20-1 to TRBJ1-2; D uncertain. Between the trimmed V and J ends, which lost 4 bases and 5 bases, there was a span of 8 bases. Germline V gene sequence: CDR1 DFQATT, CDR2 SNEGSKA (reference sequence). This CDR3 is built from 11 residues.

The chain employs TRBV7-2 and TRBJ2-1; D is unclear. V was trimmed by 1 base and J by 2 bases, leaving 9 bases between them. Germline-derived CDR1 and CDR2 are SGHTA and FQGNSA. The CDR3 runs to 15 residues. The CDR3 region has the DNA TGTGCCAGCAGCTTAGGCCCCCGAACCTACAATGAGCAGTTCTTC. Protein product: CASSLGPRTYNEQFF.

The rearrangement links TRBV29-1 to TRBJ2-3, with 8 bases lining up with TRBD1. The CDR3 is 14 residues long. The germline V gene has CDR1 SQVTM and CDR2 ANQGSEA. J was trimmed by 2 bases and V by 8 bases; bases with no gene match: 9. The CDR3 bases are TGCAGCCCGGAAACAGGGGGTGTCACAGATACGCAGTATTTT. Residues: CSPETGGVTDTQYF.

The rearrangement joins TRBV20-1 to TRBJ2-3, with D maybe TRBD2 (6 bases). Germline V gene lookup returns CDR1 DFQATT and CDR2 SNEGSKA (reference sequence). The CDR3 runs 15 residues. Trimming cost V 4 bases and J 4 bases, with 18 bases left between them. The CDR3 sequence: CSAIRRTTPPDTQYF. As DNA, the CDR3 is TGCAGTGCTATACGACGGACTACCCCGCCAGATACGCAGTATTTT.

In this sample, this clonotype turned up once. The junction shows a germline mismatch at one end, possibly a read error. This chain links TRBV5-8 with TRBJ2-5, with D possibly matching TRBD1 (6 bases). This CDR3 is built from 15 residues. Germline V gene lookup returns CDR1 SGHTS and CDR2 YDEGEE. CDR3 protein: CASSFNRVGAEAQYF. The CDR3 region has the DNA TGTGCCAGCAGCTTCAACAGGGTAGGGGCAGAGGCCCAGTACTTC.